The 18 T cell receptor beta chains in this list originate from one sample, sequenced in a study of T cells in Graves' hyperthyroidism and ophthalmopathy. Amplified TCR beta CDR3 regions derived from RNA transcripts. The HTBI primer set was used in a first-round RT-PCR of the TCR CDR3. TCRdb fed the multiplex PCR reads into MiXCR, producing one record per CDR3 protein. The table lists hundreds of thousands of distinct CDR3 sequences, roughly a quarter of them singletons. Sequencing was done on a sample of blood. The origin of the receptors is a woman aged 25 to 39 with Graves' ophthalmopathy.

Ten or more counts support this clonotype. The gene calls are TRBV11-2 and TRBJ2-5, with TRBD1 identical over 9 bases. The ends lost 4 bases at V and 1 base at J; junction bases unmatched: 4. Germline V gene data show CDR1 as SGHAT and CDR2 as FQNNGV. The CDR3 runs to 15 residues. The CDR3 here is CASSSYRGRQETQYF. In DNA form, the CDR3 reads TGTGCCAGCAGCTCATACAGGGGGCGCCAAGAGACCCAGTACTTC. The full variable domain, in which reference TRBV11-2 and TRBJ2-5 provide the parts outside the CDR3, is EAGVAQSPRYKIIEKRQSVAFWCNPISGHATLYWYQQILGQGPKLLIQFQNNGVVDDSQLPKDRFSAERLKGVDSTLKIQPAKLEDSAVYLCASSSYRGRQETQYFGPGTRLLVL.

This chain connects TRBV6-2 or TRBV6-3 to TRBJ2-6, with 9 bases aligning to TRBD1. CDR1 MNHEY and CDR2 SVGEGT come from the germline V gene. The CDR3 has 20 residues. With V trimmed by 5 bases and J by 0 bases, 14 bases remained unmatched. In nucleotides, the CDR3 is TGTGCCAGCAGTACCCTGAGTTGGGACAGGGTAAACTCTGGGGCCAACGTCCTGACTTTC. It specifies CASSTLSWDRVNSGANVLTF.

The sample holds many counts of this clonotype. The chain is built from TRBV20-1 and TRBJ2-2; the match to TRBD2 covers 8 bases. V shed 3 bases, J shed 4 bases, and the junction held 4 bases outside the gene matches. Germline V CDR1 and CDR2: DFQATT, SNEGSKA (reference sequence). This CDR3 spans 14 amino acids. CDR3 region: CSASRGGVTGELFF. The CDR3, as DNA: TGCAGTGCTAGCCGGGGGGGAGTCACCGGGGAGCTGTTTTTT.

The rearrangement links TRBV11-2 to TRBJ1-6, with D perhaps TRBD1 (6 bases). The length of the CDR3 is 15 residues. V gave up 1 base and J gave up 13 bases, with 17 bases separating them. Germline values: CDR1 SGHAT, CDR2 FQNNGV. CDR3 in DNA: TGTGCCAGCAGCTTAGCCACAGGGAAAATGTTGCCCCTCCACTTT. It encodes CASSLATGKMLPLHF. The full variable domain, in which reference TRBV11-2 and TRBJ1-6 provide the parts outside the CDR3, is EAGVAQSPRYKIIEKRQSVAFWCNPISGHATLYWYQQILGQGPKLLIQFQNNGVVDDSQLPKDRFSAERLKGVDSTLKIQPAKLEDSAVYLCASSLATGKMLPLHFGNGTRLTVT.

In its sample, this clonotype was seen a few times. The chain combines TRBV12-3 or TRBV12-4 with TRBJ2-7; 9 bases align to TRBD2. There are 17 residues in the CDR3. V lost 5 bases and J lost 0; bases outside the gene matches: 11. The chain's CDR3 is CASSPGRAGGSSYEQYF. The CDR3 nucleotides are TGTGCCAGCAGTCCTGGGCGAGCGGGGGGAAGCTCCTACGAGCAGTACTTC.

The CDR3 loop reads CASTTGTDFFSGANVLTF. CDR3 coding DNA: TGTGCCAGCACCACGGGGACAGATTTCTTCTCTGGGGCCAACGTCCTGACTTTC. The rearrangement joins TRBV6-2 or TRBV6-3 to TRBJ2-6, with 7 bases lining up with TRBD1. CDR3 length: 18 amino acids. J lost 0 bases, V lost 7 bases, and 12 bases had no gene match. Germline assignment: CDR1 MNHEY and CDR2 SVGEGT.

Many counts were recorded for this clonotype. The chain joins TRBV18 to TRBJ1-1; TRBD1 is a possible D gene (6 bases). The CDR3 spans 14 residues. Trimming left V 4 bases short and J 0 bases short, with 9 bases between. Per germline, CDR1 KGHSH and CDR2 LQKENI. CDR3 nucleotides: TGTGCCAGCTCACGACAGGAGCTGAACACTGAAGCTTTCTTT. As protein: CASSRQELNTEAFF. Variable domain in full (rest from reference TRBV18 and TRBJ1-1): NAGVMQNPRHLVRRRGQEARLRCSPMKGHSHVYWYRQLPEEGLKFMVYLQKENIIDESGMPKERFSAEFPKEGPSILRIQQVVRGDSAAYFCASSRQELNTEAFFGQGTRLTVV.

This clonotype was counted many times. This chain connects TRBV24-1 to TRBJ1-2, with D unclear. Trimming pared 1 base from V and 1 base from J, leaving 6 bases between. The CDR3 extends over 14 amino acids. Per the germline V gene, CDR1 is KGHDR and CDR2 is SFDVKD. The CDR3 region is CATSDFTSNYGYTF. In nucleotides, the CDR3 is TGTGCCACCAGTGATTTTACCAGTAACTATGGCTACACCTTC.

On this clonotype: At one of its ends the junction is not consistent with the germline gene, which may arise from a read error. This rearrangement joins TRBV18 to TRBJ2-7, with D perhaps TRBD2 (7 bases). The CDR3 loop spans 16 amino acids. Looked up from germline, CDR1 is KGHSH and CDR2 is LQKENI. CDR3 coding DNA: TGTGCCAGCTCACCCCCTCGGGGGCGGGGGCCGTACGAGCAGTGCTTC. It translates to CASSPPRGRGPYEQCF.

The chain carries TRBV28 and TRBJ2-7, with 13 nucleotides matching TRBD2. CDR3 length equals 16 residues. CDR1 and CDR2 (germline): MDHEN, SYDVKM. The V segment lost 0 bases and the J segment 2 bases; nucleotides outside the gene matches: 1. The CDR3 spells CASSLWGTSGTYEQYF. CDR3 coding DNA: TGTGCCAGCAGTTTATGGGGGACTAGCGGGACCTACGAGCAGTACTTC. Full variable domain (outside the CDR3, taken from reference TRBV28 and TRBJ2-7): DVKVTQSSRYLVKRTGEKVFLECVQDMDHENMFWYRQDPGLGLRLIYFSYDVKMKEKGDIPEGYSVSREKKERFSLILESASTNQTSMYLCASSLWGTSGTYEQYFGPGTRLTVT.

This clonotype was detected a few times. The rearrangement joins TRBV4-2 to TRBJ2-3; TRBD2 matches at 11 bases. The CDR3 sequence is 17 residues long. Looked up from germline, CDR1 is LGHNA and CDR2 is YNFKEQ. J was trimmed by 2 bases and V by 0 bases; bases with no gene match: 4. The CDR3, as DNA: TGTGCCAGCAGCCAAGATGGGACTAGCGGACCCACAGATACGCAGTATTTT. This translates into CASSQDGTSGPTDTQYF.

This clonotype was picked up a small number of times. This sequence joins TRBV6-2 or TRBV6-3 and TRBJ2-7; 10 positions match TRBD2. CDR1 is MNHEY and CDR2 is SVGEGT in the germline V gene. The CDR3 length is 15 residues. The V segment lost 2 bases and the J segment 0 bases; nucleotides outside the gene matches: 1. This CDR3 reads CASSYGTSVSYEQYF. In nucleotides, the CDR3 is TGTGCCAGCAGTTACGGGACTAGCGTCTCCTACGAGCAGTACTTC.

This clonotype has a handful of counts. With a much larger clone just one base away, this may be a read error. The DNA of the CDR3 is TGTGCCAGTAGCCCGACAGGGTCTAACACTGAAGCTTGCTTT. Amino acid sequence: CASSPTGSNTEACF. The chain joins TRBV19 to TRBJ1-1, with TRBD1 identical over 7 bases. This CDR3 spans 14 amino acids. CDR1 and CDR2 from the germline V gene are LNHDA and SQIVND (reference sequence).

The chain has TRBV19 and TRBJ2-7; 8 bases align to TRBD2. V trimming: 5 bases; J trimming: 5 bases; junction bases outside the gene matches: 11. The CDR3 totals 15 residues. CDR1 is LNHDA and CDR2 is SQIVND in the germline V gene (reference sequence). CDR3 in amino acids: CASSLQASGWDEQYF. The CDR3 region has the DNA TGTGCCAGTAGTCTTCAGGCTAGCGGGTGGGACGAGCAGTACTTC.

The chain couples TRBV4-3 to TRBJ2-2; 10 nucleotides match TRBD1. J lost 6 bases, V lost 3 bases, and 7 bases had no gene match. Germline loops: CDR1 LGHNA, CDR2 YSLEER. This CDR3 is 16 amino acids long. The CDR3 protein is CASSQGQGSMSGELFF. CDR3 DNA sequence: TGCGCCAGCAGCCAGGGACAGGGGTCTATGTCCGGGGAGCTGTTTTTT.

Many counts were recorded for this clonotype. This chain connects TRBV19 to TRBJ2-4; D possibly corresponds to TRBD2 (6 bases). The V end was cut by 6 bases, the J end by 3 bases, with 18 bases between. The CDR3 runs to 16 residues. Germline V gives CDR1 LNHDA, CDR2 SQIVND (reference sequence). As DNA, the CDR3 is TGTGCCAGTAGCTTCTCAGCGGGCCTGGTCAAAAACATTCAGTACTTC. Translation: CASSFSAGLVKNIQYF.

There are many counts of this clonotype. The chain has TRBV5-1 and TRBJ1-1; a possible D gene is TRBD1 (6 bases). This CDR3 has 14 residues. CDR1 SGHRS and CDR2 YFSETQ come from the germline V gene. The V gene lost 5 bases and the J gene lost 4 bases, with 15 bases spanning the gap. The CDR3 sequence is CASRAPTGITEAFF. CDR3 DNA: TGCGCCAGCAGAGCCCCGACAGGTATCACTGAAGCTTTCTTT.

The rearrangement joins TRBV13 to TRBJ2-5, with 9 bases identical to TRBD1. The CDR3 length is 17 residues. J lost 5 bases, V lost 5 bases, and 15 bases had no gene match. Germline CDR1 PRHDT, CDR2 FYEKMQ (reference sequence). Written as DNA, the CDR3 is TGTGCCAGCAGCCTAAATCTTCGAACAGGGGGCGCGGAGACCCAGTACTTC. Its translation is CASSLNLRTGGAETQYF.